This T cell receptor (beta chain) was captured in a study of OX40 agonist ivuxolimab in advanced cancers. Study conclusions and caveats: At 0.1-3.0 mg/kg, partial responders had clonal expansion among the lowest observed. Part of the nonresponder group also had normalized T-cell clonal expansion that was low.

Concerning this clone: What it recognizes is unknown.

Prior autoimmune disease or systemic immunosuppression barred patients. Samples were taken at baseline and on day 1 of cycles 4 and 7. Sequenced by immunoSEQ multiplex PCR; TCRdb stores in-frame clones only, minus some. The profile shows 100,000 or so clones, 95% to 96% of them singletons. The CDR3 has 12 amino acids. The V end was cut by 3 bases, the J end by 7 bases, with 10 bases between. CDR1 and CDR2 (germline): LNHDA, SQIVND (reference sequence). The clonotype was recovered from an adult with an advanced solid tumor such as melanoma, head and neck, liver or kidney cancer. The sequences come from CD4+ or CD8+ T cells sorted from blood, collected in a trial of the OX40 agonist ivuxolimab. The chain is built from TRBV19 and TRBJ2-7, with unresolved D. The CDR3 here is CASSIYGREQYF. The CDR3, as DNA: TGTGCCAGTAGTATTTATGGGCGGGAGCAGTACTTC.